This TCR beta chain was obtained from a study of blood T cell repertoires in COVID-19. Study context: Acute and convalescent COVID-19 specimens originated in the United States, Italy and Spain. The cDNA or gDNA used as material had been derived from T cells, B-cell-depleted T cells, or PBMCs.

CDR3 size: 14 residues. V was clipped by 3 bases and J by 3 bases, with 9 bases between them. Germline lookup yields CDR1 SGHTA and CDR2 FQGNSA. How the authors handled the data: Amplification of reference gene primers provided the estimated nucleated cell counts. Method: immunoSEQ multiplex PCR; TCRdb's copy keeps in-frame clones and lacks some. Clone size and the V and J calls come from that table; the DNA yielded D and trimming. Of about 40,000 clones in the sample, 85% to 90% were seen once. This chain uses TRBV7-2 with TRBJ1-3, with D hard to call. Sequenced: peripheral blood. This TCR derives from a man aged 50 or older in a cohort sampled during active COVID-19. CDR3 loop: CASSFDIGGNTIYF. Here the CDR3 DNA reads TGTGCCAGCAGCTTCGACATCGGTGGAAACACCATATATTTT.